This TCR beta chain was recorded in a study of cytomegalovirus exposure and HLA in healthy donors. Germline values: CDR1 GTSNPN, CDR2 SVGIG (reference sequence). Germline trimming cut 5 bases from V and 2 bases from J; bases unmatched to any gene: 8. The CDR3 extends over 14 amino acids. Repertoires were generated with immunoSEQ multiplex PCR, while TCRdb's copy carries only in-frame clones and drops some. The sample includes about 89,000 clones, roughly 84% of them seen just once. The genes are TRBV30 and TRBJ1-2, with 7 positions matching TRBD1. Specimen: PBMCs. This clonotype was sampled from a woman younger than 30 in good health and CMV-seropositive. CDR3 loop: CAWGEGALNYGYTF. The CDR3 bases are TGTGCCTGGGGAGAGGGGGCTCTAAACTATGGCTACACCTTC.